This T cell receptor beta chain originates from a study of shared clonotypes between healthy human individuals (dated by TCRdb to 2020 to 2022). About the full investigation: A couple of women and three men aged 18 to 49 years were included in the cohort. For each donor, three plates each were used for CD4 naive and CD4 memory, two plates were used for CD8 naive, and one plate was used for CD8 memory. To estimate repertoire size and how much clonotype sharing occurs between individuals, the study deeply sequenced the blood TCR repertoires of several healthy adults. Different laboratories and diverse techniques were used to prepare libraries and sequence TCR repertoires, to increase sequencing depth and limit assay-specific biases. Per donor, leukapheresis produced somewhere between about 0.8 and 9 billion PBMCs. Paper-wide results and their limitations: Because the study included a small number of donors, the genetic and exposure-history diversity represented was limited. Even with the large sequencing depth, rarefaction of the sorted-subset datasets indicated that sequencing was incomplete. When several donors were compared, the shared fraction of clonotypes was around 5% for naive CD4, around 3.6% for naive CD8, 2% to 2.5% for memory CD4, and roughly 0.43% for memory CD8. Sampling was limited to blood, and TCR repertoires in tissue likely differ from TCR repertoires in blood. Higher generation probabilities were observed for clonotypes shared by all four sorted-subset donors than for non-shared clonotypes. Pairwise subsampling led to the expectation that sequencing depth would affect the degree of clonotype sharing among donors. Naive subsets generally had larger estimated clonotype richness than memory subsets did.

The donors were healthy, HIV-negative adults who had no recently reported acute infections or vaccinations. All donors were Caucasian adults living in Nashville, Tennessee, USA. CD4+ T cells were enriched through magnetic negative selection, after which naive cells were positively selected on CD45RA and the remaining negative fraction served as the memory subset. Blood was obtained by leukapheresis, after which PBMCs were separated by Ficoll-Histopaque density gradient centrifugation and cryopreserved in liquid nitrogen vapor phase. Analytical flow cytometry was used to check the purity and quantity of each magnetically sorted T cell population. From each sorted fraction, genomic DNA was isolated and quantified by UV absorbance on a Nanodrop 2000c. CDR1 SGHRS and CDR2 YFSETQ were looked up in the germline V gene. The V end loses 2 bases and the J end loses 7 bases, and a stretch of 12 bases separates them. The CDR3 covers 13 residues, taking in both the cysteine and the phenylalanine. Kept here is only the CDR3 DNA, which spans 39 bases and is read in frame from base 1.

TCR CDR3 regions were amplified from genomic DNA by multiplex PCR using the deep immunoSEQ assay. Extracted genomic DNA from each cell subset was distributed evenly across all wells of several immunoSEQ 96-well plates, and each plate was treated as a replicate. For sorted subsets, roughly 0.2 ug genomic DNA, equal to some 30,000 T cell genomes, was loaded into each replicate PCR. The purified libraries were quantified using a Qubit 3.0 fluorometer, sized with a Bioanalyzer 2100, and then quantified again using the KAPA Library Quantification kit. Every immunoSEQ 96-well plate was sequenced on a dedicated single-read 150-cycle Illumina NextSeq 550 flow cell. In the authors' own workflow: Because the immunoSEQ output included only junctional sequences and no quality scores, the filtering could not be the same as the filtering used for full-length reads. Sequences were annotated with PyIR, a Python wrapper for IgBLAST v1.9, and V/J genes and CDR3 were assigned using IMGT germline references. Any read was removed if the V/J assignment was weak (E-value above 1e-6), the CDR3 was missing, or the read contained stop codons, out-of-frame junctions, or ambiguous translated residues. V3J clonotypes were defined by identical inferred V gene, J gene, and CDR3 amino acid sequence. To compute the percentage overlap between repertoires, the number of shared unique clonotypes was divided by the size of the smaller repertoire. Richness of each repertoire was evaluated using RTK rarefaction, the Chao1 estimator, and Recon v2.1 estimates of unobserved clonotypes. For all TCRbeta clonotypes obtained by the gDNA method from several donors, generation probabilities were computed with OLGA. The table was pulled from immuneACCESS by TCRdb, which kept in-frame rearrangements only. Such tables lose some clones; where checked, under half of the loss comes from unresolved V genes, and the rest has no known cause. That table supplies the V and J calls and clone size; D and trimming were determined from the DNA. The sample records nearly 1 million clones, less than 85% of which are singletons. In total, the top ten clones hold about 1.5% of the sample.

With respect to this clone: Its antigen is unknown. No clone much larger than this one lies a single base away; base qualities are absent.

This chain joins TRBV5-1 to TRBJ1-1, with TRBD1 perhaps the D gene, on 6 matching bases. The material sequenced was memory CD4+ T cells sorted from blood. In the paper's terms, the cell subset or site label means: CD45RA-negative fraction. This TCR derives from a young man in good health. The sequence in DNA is TGCGCCAGCAGCTTCCGAGAGGGGGGTGAAGCTTTCTTT. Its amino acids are CASSFREGGEAFF.